Listed here are 28 T cell receptor beta chains from one sample, sequenced in a study of blood T cell repertoires in COVID-19. Method: immunoSEQ multiplex PCR; TCRdb's copy keeps in-frame clones and lacks some. The repertoire consists of under 300,000 clones, with around four fifths occurring once and the leading ten covering about 2%. Sample: peripheral blood. The origin of the receptors is a man aged 25 to 40 who had recovered from COVID-19.

The chain has TRBV28 and TRBJ1-4, with TRBD1 as a possible D gene (5 bases). V lost 8 bases and J 8 bases, leaving 9 bases between the germline ends. Germline loops: CDR1 MDHEN, CDR2 SYDVKM. The CDR3 is 11 residues long. DNA for the CDR3: TGTGCCAGCGGGGGGGAAGAAAAACTGTTTTTT. Its translation: CASGGEEKLFF. The full variable domain, rest sourced from reference TRBV28 and TRBJ1-4, is DVKVTQSSRYLVKRTGEKVFLECVQDMDHENMFWYRQDPGLGLRLIYFSYDVKMKEKGDIPEGYSVSREKKERFSLILESASTNQTSMYLCASGGEEKLFFGSGTQLSVL.

Only a few counts were recorded for this clone. The DNA for the CDR3 is TGTGCCAGCAGCAGGACAGGGGGGTCCTACGAGCAGTACTTC. Protein product: CASSRTGGSYEQYF. V usage is TRBV7-9 and J usage is TRBJ2-7; TRBD1 agrees at 10 bases. The V gene's germline CDR1 is SEHNR and CDR2 FQNEAQ (reference sequence). CDR3 length: 14 residues. V lost 5 bases to trimming and J lost 1 base; unmatched junction nucleotides: 2.

This clone was seen more than once but under ten times. J is TRBJ2-7 and V is TRBV4-1; 9 positions match TRBD1. Germline assignment: CDR1 MGHRA and CDR2 YSYEKL. After removal of 2 bases from V and 5 bases from J, the junction contained 7 bases not matched to a gene. The CDR3 is 15 amino acids. In nucleotides, the CDR3 is TGCGCCAGCAGCCAATTCATGGGACAGGGCCACGAGCAGTACTTC. It specifies CASSQFMGQGHEQYF.

The chain uses TRBV3-1 (or the pseudogene TRBV3-2) and TRBJ1-3; no firm D call. The V end was cut by 1 base, the J end by 4 bases, with 14 bases between. CDR3 length equals 16 residues. Germline V gene sequence: CDR1 LGHDT, CDR2 YNNKEL (reference sequence). CDR3 loop: CASSQVFTSVGNTIYF. In DNA, the CDR3 is TGTGCCAGCAGCCAAGTGTTTACCTCGGTGGGAAACACCATATATTTT.

The chain combines TRBV11-1 with TRBJ2-4; possible D gene TRBD1, 6 bases. The CDR3 extends over 16 amino acids. V dropped 4 bases and J dropped 1 base, with 14 bases sitting between them. The germline V gene has CDR1 SGHAT and CDR2 FQDESV (reference sequence). Written as DNA, the CDR3 is TGTGCCAGCAGCTCCGGGACACCCCCCGCCAAAAACATTCAGTACTTC. Its translation: CASSSGTPPAKNIQYF.

The rearrangement uses TRBV5-6 and TRBJ1-6; perhaps TRBD1 as D (5 bases). The CDR3 runs to 17 residues. CDR1 is SGHDT and CDR2 is YYEEEE in the germline V gene. Trimming stripped 0 bases from V and 7 bases from J, with 17 bases between. DNA of the CDR3: TGTGCCAGCAGCTTGGGACCTGGGGGGTCCTGGAATTCACCCCTCCACTTT. Translation: CASSLGPGGSWNSPLHF.

The gene calls are TRBV15 and TRBJ2-5; D possibly corresponds to TRBD2 (6 bases). Between the trimmed V and J ends, which lost 1 base and 5 bases, there was a span of 11 bases. Germline V CDR1 and CDR2: LNHNV, YYDKDF (reference sequence). The CDR3 is made up of 14 amino acids. DNA of the CDR3: TGTGCCACCAGCAGAGGGGACTTCCCGGAGACCCAGTACTTC. Amino acid sequence: CATSRGDFPETQYF.

The sample holds one count of this clone. The rearrangement joins TRBV28 to TRBJ1-2, with D possibly TRBD1 on 5 matching bases. CDR3 length: 13 residues. Trimming took 7 bases from V and 5 from J, leaving 14 bases between them. In germline, CDR1 is MDHEN, CDR2 SYDVKM. DNA for the CDR3: TGTGCCAGCATCGGGGGAGTGGGGTATGGCTACACCTTC. It is translated as CASIGGVGYGYTF.

The CDR3 protein is CASSLTSGLAGARGEQFF. The DNA for the CDR3 is TGTGCCAGCAGCTTAACTTCTGGACTAGCGGGGGCCAGGGGTGAGCAGTTCTTC. This chain joins TRBV7-3 and TRBJ2-1; TRBD2 agrees at 13 bases. The germline V gene has CDR1 SGHTA and CDR2 FQGTGA. The CDR3 has 18 amino acids. The V segment lost 0 bases and the J segment 9 bases; nucleotides outside the gene matches: 11.

V and J are TRBV9 and TRBJ2-3; possible D gene TRBD1, 5 bases. The CDR3 runs to 17 residues. V was shortened by 0 bases and J by 0 bases, with 14 bases between the two germline ends. Germline V CDR1 and CDR2: SGDLS, YYNGEE. The CDR3 bases are TGTGCCAGCAGCGTAGCCCCTGGCGCAGGGAGCACAGATACGCAGTATTTT. This gives the protein CASSVAPGAGSTDTQYF.

The CDR3 nucleotides read TGTGCCAGCAGCCCGTTCGGGACAACCTCTGGGGCCAACGTCCTGACTTTC. Its translation: CASSPFGTTSGANVLTF. V and J are TRBV7-8 and TRBJ2-6, with a tentative D call TRBD1 (6 bases). Germline CDR1 is SGHVS and CDR2 is FQNEAQ. The CDR3 has 17 amino acids. V lost 5 bases and J 0 bases, leaving 14 bases between the germline ends.

This chain joins TRBV27 and TRBJ1-2; the match to TRBD1 covers 8 bases. After removal of 6 bases from V and 5 bases from J, the junction contained 5 bases not matched to a gene. CDR1 MNHEY and CDR2 SMNVEV come from the germline V gene (reference sequence). The CDR3 covers 13 residues. CDR3 residues: CASSPTGEYGYTF. The CDR3 coding sequence is TGTGCCAGCAGCCCGACAGGGGAGTATGGCTACACCTTC.

This clone was counted a single time. This chain uses TRBV7-2 with TRBJ1-5; 10 positions match TRBD1. The CDR3 covers 14 residues. The J segment lost 6 bases and the V segment lost 3 bases, leaving 2 bases of the junction unmatched. CDR1 is SGHTA and CDR2 is FQGNSA in the germline V gene. The CDR3 coding sequence is TGTGCCAGCAGCTTCGACAGGGGGCCTCAGCCCCAGCATTTT. Protein product: CASSFDRGPQPQHF.

The chain uses TRBV6-5 and TRBJ2-3; TRBD1 agrees at 7 bases. This CDR3 spans 14 amino acids. V trimming: 6 bases; J trimming: 4 bases; junction bases outside the gene matches: 7. CDR1 is MNHEY, CDR2 SVGAGI, per germline. The CDR3 loop reads CASRRHQGADTQYF. The CDR3 bases are TGTGCCAGCAGGCGACACCAGGGGGCAGATACGCAGTATTTT.

This clone showed up just once. The V gene is TRBV6-5, the J gene TRBJ1-2; the D gene is possibly TRBD1 (6 bases). CDR1 is MNHEY and CDR2 is SVGAGI in the germline V gene. Trimming removed 7 bases from V and 4 bases from J, with 10 bases in between. This CDR3 is built from 12 residues. The CDR3 nucleotides are TGTGCCAGCAAACAGGGTCCCTATGGCTACACCTTC. It is translated as CASKQGPYGYTF.

The chain joins TRBV2 to TRBJ2-3; 15 positions agree with TRBD2. This CDR3 region has 16 residues. Looked up from germline, CDR1 is SNHLY and CDR2 is FYNNEI. With 10 bases clipped from V and 3 bases from J, the junction kept 8 bases outside the gene matches. As DNA, the CDR3 is TGTGCCACCATGGGGGGGACTAGCGGGGGGACAGATACGCAGTATTTT. Residues: CATMGGTSGGTDTQYF.

This chain links TRBV27 with TRBJ1-5, with a possible D match to TRBD1 (6 bases). V gave up 2 bases and J gave up 4 bases, with 12 bases separating them. The CDR3 loop spans 15 amino acids. The germline gives CDR1 MNHEY, CDR2 SMNVEV (reference sequence). CDR3 in amino acids: CASSLNRVGNQPQHF. In nucleotides, the CDR3 is TGTGCCAGCAGTTTAAACAGGGTTGGGAATCAGCCCCAGCATTTT.

V gene TRBV7-2 combines with J gene TRBJ2-5, with TRBD2 identical over 13 bases. Per germline, CDR1 SGHTA and CDR2 FQGNSA. The CDR3 has 16 residues. Germline trimming cut 2 bases from V and 4 bases from J; bases unmatched to any gene: 4. The CDR3 sequence is CASSLLGTSGVETQYF. The CDR3 bases are TGTGCCAGCAGCTTATTAGGGACTAGCGGGGTAGAGACCCAGTACTTC.

The genes are TRBV11-2 and TRBJ2-2; 8 bases map to TRBD1. V gave up 8 bases and J gave up 3 bases; unmatched junction bases: 8. Germline V CDR1 and CDR2: SGHAT, FQNNGV. The CDR3 length is 15 residues. The CDR3 is CASYTGTGYTGELFF. The CDR3 coding sequence is TGTGCCAGCTACACCGGGACAGGATACACCGGGGAGCTGTTTTTT.

In its sample, this clone was seen a few times. This chain links TRBV11-2 with TRBJ2-1, with TRBD1 identical over 9 bases. Germline V gives CDR1 SGHAT, CDR2 FQNNGV. The CDR3 sequence is 14 residues long. J gave up 7 bases and V 6 bases, and 7 bases lay outside the gene matches. CDR3 coding DNA: TGTGCCAGCAGGGGACAGGACAGGGGTAATGAGCAGTTCTTC. As protein: CASRGQDRGNEQFF.

V gene TRBV4-1 combines with J gene TRBJ2-4; 15 nucleotides line up with TRBD2. CDR1 is MGHRA and CDR2 is YSYEKL in the germline V gene. With 4 bases clipped from V and 7 bases from J, the junction kept 8 bases outside the gene matches. This CDR3 comprises 17 residues. The CDR3 protein is CASSRGLAGGTVNIQYF. CDR3 bases: TGCGCCAGCAGCCGCGGACTAGCGGGGGGGACGGTGAACATTCAGTACTTC.

This rearrangement joins TRBV5-4 to TRBJ2-5; 9 bases align to TRBD1. Trimming removed 5 bases from V and 5 bases from J; junction bases left unmatched: 7. The CDR3 has 14 residues. Germline V gene data show CDR1 as SGHNT and CDR2 as YYREEE (reference sequence). The CDR3 sequence: CASRKGTGSETQYF. The CDR3 DNA follows: TGTGCCAGCAGAAAGGGGACAGGGAGTGAGACCCAGTACTTC.

J is TRBJ1-1 and V is TRBV19; 7 positions agree with TRBD1. The CDR3 is made up of 14 amino acids. Germline CDR1 reads LNHDA; CDR2 reads SQIVND (reference sequence). The V gene end was trimmed by 6 bases and the J gene end by 2 bases; junction bases not matched to a gene: 6. The CDR3 reads CASRGDRLNTEAFF. Here the CDR3 DNA reads TGTGCCAGTAGGGGGGACAGACTTAACACTGAAGCTTTCTTT.

The V call is TRBV19, the J call TRBJ2-1, with 8 nucleotides matching TRBD2. Trimming removed 0 bases from V and 13 bases from J; junction bases left unmatched: 11. This CDR3 is built from 15 residues. Germline V gene lookup returns CDR1 LNHDA and CDR2 SQIVND (reference sequence). CDR3 sequence (DNA): TGTGCCAGTAGTATAGATAAGAATAGCGGGGACCTTCAGTTCTTC. It yields the protein CASSIDKNSGDLQFF.

The chain recombines TRBV5-1 with TRBJ2-5, with D hard to call. Germline V gene data show CDR1 as SGHRS and CDR2 as YFSETQ. Trimming took 3 bases from V and 0 from J, leaving 12 bases between them. CDR3 length: 15 residues. The CDR3 spells CASSSRRRDQETQYF. In DNA form, the CDR3 reads TGCGCCAGCAGCTCGAGACGTCGGGACCAAGAGACCCAGTACTTC.

The chain couples TRBV4-1 to TRBJ1-6; 8 bases map to TRBD1. Losses at the gene ends were 4 bases for V and 10 bases for J; bases not matched to a gene: 9. This CDR3 has 15 amino acids. The germline gives CDR1 MGHRA, CDR2 YSYEKL. Here the CDR3 DNA reads TGCGCCAGCAGCCCCCGGGACAGGACCTTGTCACCCCTCCACTTT. Residues: CASSPRDRTLSPLHF.

V and J are TRBV6-5 and TRBJ1-6; D is unclear. CDR1 and CDR2 (germline): MNHEY, SVGAGI. V lost 8 bases and J lost 7, with 9 bases in between. The CDR3 runs 12 residues. The CDR3 reads CASGGWNSPLHF. CDR3 nucleotides: TGTGCCAGCGGAGGGTGGAATTCACCCCTCCACTTT.

The chain is built from TRBV12-5 and TRBJ2-7; D is possibly TRBD1 (6 bases). Germline CDR1 and CDR2: LGHNT and FRNRAP. The CDR3 consists of 15 residues. The V end was cut by 1 base, the J end by 1 base, with 11 bases between. DNA for the CDR3: TGTGCTAGTGGTTTGGCAGGGGATGGTTCCTACGAGCAGTACTTC. It is translated as CASGLAGDGSYEQYF.